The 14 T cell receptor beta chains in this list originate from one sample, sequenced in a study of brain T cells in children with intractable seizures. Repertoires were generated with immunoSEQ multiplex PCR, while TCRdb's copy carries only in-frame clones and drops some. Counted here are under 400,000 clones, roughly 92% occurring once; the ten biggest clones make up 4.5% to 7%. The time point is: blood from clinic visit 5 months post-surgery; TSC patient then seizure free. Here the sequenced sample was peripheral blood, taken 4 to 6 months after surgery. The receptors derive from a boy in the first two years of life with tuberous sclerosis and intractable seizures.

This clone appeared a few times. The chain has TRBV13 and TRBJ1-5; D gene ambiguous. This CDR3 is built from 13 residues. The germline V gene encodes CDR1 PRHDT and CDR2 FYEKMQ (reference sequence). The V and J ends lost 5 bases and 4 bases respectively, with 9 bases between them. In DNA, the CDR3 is TGTGCCAGCAGCCCCGGGCCTAATCAGCCCCAGCATTTT. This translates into CASSPGPNQPQHF.

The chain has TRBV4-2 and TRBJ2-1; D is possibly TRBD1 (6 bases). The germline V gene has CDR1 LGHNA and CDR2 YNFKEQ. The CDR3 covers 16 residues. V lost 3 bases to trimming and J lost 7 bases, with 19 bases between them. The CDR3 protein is CASSQNRVSRLNEQFF. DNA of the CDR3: TGTGCCAGCAGCCAGAACAGGGTCAGTAGGTTGAATGAGCAGTTCTTC.

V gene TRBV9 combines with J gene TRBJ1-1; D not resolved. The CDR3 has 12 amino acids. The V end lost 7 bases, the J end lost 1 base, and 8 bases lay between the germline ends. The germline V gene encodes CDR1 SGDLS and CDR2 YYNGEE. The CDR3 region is CASGKGNTEAFF. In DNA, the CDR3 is TGTGCCAGCGGGAAAGGGAACACTGAAGCTTTCTTT.

This CDR3 reads CAWSPDRYYGYTF. Here the CDR3 DNA reads TGTGCCTGGAGTCCGGACAGGTACTATGGCTACACCTTC. The chain carries TRBV30 and TRBJ1-2; TRBD1 matches 7 bases. The CDR3 runs 13 residues. V dropped 2 bases and J dropped 3; count of bases not matched to a gene: 3. Germline V gene data show CDR1 as GTSNPN and CDR2 as SVGIG (reference sequence).

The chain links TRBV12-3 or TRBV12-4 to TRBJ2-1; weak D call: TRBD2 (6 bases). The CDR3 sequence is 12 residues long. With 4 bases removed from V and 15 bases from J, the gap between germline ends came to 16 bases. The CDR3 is CASSYGRVALFF. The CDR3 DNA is TGTGCCAGCAGTTACGGGAGAGTAGCGCTGTTCTTC.

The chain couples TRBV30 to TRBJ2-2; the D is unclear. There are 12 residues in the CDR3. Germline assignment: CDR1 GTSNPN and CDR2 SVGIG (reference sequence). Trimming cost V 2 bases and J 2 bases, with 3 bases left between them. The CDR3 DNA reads TGTGCCTGGAGTTTCAACACCGGGGAGCTGTTTTTT. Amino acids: CAWSFNTGELFF.

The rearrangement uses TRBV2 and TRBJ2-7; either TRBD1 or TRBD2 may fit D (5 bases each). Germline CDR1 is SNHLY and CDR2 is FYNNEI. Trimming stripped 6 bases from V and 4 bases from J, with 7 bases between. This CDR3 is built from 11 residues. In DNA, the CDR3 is TGTGCCAGCAGGGGACCGTACGAGCAGTACTTC. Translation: CASRGPYEQYF. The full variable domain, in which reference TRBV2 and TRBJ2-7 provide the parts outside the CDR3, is EPEVTQTPSHQVTQMGQEVILRCVPISNHLYFYWYRQILGQKVEFLVSFYNNEISEKSEIFDDQFSVERPDGSNFTLKIRSTKLEDSAMYFCASRGPYEQYFGPGTRLTVT.

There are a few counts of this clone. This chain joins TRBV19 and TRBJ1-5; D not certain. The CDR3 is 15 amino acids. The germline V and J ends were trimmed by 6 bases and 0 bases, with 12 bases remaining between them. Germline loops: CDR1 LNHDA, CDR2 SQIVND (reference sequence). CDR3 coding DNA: TGTGCCAGTAGCGATACGGAGTATAGCAATCAGCCCCAGCATTTT. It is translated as CASSDTEYSNQPQHF. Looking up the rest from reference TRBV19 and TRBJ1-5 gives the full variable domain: DGGITQSPKYLFRKEGQNVTLSCEQNLNHDAMYWYRQDPGQGLRLIYYSQIVNDFQKGDIAEGYSVSREKKESFPLTVTSAQKNPTAFYLCASSDTEYSNQPQHFGDGTRLSIL.

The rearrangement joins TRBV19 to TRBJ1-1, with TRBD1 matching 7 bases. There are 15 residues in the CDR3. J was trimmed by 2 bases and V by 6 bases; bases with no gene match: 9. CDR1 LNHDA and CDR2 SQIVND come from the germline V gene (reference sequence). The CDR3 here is CASRPHGTANTEAFF. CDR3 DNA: TGTGCCAGTAGGCCCCACGGGACAGCTAACACTGAAGCTTTCTTT. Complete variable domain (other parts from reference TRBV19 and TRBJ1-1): DGGITQSPKYLFRKEGQNVTLSCEQNLNHDAMYWYRQDPGQGLRLIYYSQIVNDFQKGDIAEGYSVSREKKESFPLTVTSAQKNPTAFYLCASRPHGTANTEAFFGQGTRLTVV.

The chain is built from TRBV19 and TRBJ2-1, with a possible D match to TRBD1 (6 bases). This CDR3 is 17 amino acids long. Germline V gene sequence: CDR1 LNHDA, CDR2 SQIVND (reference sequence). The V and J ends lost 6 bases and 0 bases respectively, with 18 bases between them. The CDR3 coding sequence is TGTGCCAGTAGCTGGTTCTGGACAGAGAGCTCCTACAATGAGCAGTTCTTC. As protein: CASSWFWTESSYNEQFF.

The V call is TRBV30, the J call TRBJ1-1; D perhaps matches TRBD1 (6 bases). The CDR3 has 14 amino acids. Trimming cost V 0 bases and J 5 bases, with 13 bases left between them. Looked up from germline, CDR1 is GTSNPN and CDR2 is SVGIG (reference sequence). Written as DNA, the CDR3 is TGTGCCTGGAGTGTACGGGGGCGAGGGACTGAAGCTTTCTTT. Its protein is CAWSVRGRGTEAFF. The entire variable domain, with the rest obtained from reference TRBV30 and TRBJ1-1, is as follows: SQTIHQWPATLVQPVGSPLSLECTVEGTSNPNLYWYRQAAGRGLQLLFYSVGIGQISSEVPQNLSASRPQDRQFILSSKKLLLSDSGFYLCAWSVRGRGTEAFFGQGTRLTVV.

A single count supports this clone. The CDR3: CASSLLDSPGRTDTQYF. CDR3 coding DNA: TGTGCCAGCAGCCTCTTAGACTCGCCGGGTCGCACAGATACGCAGTATTTT. This chain links TRBV7-8 with TRBJ2-3, with D unclear. The germline V gene has CDR1 SGHVS and CDR2 FQNEAQ. V lost 5 bases and J 1 base, leaving 19 bases between the germline ends. The CDR3 is 17 amino acids.

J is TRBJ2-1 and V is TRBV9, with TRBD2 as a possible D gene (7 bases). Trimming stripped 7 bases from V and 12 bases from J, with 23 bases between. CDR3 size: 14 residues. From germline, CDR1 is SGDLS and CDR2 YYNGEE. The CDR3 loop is CASAILAHEGGQFF. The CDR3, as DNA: TGTGCCAGCGCGATACTAGCGCACGAGGGGGGGCAGTTCTTC.

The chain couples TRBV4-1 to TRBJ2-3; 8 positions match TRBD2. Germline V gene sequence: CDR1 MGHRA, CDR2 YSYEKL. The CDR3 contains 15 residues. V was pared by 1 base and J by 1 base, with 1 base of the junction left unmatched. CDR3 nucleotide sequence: TGCGCCAGCAGCCAAGCCGGGAGGGGCACAGATACGCAGTATTTT. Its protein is CASSQAGRGTDTQYF.